The 31 T cell receptor beta chains reported below all come from one sample, sequenced in a study of blood T cell repertoires in COVID-19. TCRdb's copy holds only in-frame clones and misses some; the assay was immunoSEQ multiplex PCR. Counted here are under 150,000 clones, more than 75% occurring once; the ten biggest clones make up roughly 4.5%. Sequenced input: peripheral blood. The receptors stem from a man aged 55 to 70 with acute or convalescent COVID-19.

The CDR3 nucleotides read TGTGCCAGCAGCTCCGAAGCGGGAGGCTCCTACGAGCAGTACTTC. It yields the protein CASSSEAGGSYEQYF. J is TRBJ2-7 and V is TRBV11-2, with TRBD2 matching 9 bases. J gave up 0 bases and V 4 bases, and 4 bases lay outside the gene matches. Germline values: CDR1 SGHAT, CDR2 FQNNGV. The CDR3 has 15 amino acids.

This clone was observed a handful of times. The chain employs TRBV30 and TRBJ1-2; TRBD1 agrees at 8 bases. The CDR3 is made up of 14 amino acids. Germline assignment: CDR1 GTSNPN and CDR2 SVGIG (reference sequence). Unmatched junction bases numbered 12, after V lost 4 bases and J lost 8 bases. The CDR3 DNA sequence: TGTGCCTGGACCCAGCCCGGACAGGGTCTAGGCTACACCTTC. As protein: CAWTQPGQGLGYTF.

This clone was detected only once. The J gene is TRBJ2-7, the V gene TRBV12-3 or TRBV12-4; no clear D. The V end was cut by 4 bases, the J end by 4 bases, with 5 bases between. This CDR3 spans 11 amino acids. The CDR3 DNA follows: TGTGCCAGCAGTTCCTATTACGAGCAGTACTTC. Amino acid sequence: CASSSYYEQYF.

This chain links TRBV21-1 with TRBJ1-1. TRBV21-1 is designated a pseudogene. This CDR3 has 17 residues. CDR3 nucleotide sequence: TGTGCCAGCAGCAAACTGGGGGGAGCCACATGGGTTTCTGAAGCTTTCTTT. Protein: CASSKLGGATWVSEAFF.

The CDR3 sequence: CASSKGDLDTQYF. The CDR3 DNA is TGTGCCAGCAGCAAGGGGGATTTGGATACGCAGTATTTT. The V call is TRBV28, the J call TRBJ2-3; a weak D match, TRBD1 (6 bases). The CDR3 covers 13 residues. Looked up from germline, CDR1 is MDHEN and CDR2 is SYDVKM. V lost 6 bases to trimming and J lost 6 bases, with 13 bases between them.

J is TRBJ1-5 and V is TRBV19, with D possibly being TRBD1 (6 bases). The CDR3 is 15 residues long. Germline assignment: CDR1 LNHDA and CDR2 SQIVND (reference sequence). Between the trimmed V and J ends, which lost 6 bases and 4 bases, there was a span of 16 bases. The CDR3: CASSPSGGANQPQHF. CDR3 DNA: TGTGCCAGTAGCCCCAGTGGGGGCGCGAATCAGCCCCAGCATTTT.

This clone occurred a few times. The CDR3 sequence: CATSERTSRTYNEQFF. The DNA of the CDR3 is TGTGCCACCAGTGAGCGGACTAGCAGAACCTACAATGAGCAGTTCTTC. The chain uses TRBV24-1 and TRBJ2-1, with 8 positions matching TRBD2. The germline CDR1 and CDR2 sequences are KGHDR and SFDVKD. V lost 4 bases and J lost 2; bases outside the gene matches: 6. This CDR3 spans 16 amino acids.

The chain couples TRBV5-1 to TRBJ2-1; TRBD2 matches 9 bases. This CDR3 comprises 15 residues. Per the germline V gene, CDR1 is SGHRS and CDR2 is YFSETQ. Unmatched junction bases numbered 5, after V lost 0 bases and J lost 7 bases. This CDR3 reads CASSLAGTSLNEQFF. CDR3 in DNA: TGCGCCAGCAGCTTGGCCGGGACTAGCCTGAATGAGCAGTTCTTC.

The gene calls are TRBV2 and TRBJ2-1, with TRBD2 identical over 9 bases. The ends lost 7 bases at V and 1 base at J; junction bases unmatched: 5. This CDR3 is built from 15 residues. The V gene's germline CDR1 is SNHLY and CDR2 FYNNEI. The DNA for the CDR3 is TGTGCCAGCAACCCAGGACTAGCGTCCTACAATGAGCAGTTCTTC. This sequence encodes CASNPGLASYNEQFF.

The V and J genes are TRBV2 and TRBJ2-5; TRBD1 is a possible D gene (5 bases). Germline V gene data show CDR1 as SNHLY and CDR2 as FYNNEI. Trimming took 6 bases from V and 5 from J, leaving 10 bases between them. This CDR3 is built from 12 residues. The CDR3 is CASRYQGETQYF. Here the CDR3 DNA reads TGTGCCAGCAGATATCAGGGCGAGACCCAGTACTTC.

The CDR3 region has the DNA TGTGCCAGCAGTGATTCTAGCGGAACCTACAATGAGCAGTTCTTC. This encodes CASSDSSGTYNEQFF. This chain joins TRBV6-4 and TRBJ2-1; TRBD2 aligns across 7 bases. Losses at the gene ends were 3 bases for V and 2 bases for J; bases not matched to a gene: 4. This CDR3 contains 15 residues. Looked up from germline, CDR1 is MRHNA and CDR2 is SNTAGT.

The chain uses TRBV10-3 and TRBJ2-3; D is possibly TRBD2 (6 bases). CDR3 length equals 15 residues. Germline V gene lookup returns CDR1 ENHRY and CDR2 SYGVKD. Trimming shortened V by 2 bases and J by 4 bases, and 13 bases separated the two germline ends. CDR3 DNA: TGTGCCATCAGTGAGGGCGGGATGGGGTCAGATACGCAGTATTTT. It encodes CAISEGGMGSDTQYF.

This chain connects TRBV21-1 to TRBJ1-5; the table assigns TRBD1, which was not confirmed against the DNA. TRBV21-1 is reported as a pseudogene. The CDR3 totals 17 residues. The CDR3 DNA reads TGTGCCAGCAGGTGGACAGGGGGGAGGTGGGGGTCTCAGCCCCAGCATTTT. It encodes CASRWTGGRWGSQPQHF.

The rearrangement links TRBV13 to TRBJ2-7; 9 nucleotides align to TRBD2. Germline values: CDR1 PRHDT, CDR2 FYEKMQ (reference sequence). V was clipped by 5 bases and J by 4 bases; unmatched bases: 9. The CDR3 consists of 15 residues. The CDR3 bases are TGTGCCAGCAGCCCCCGGGGCGCGGGAGGGTACGAGCAGTACTTC. Translating it yields CASSPRGAGGYEQYF.

This clone has more than one count but fewer than ten. J is TRBJ1-2 and V is TRBV20-1, with a weak D call TRBD1 (5 bases). CDR1 is DFQATT and CDR2 is SNEGSKA in the germline V gene (reference sequence). The V end was cut by 6 bases, the J end by 2 bases, with 7 bases between. The CDR3 contains 11 residues. The CDR3 nucleotides read TGCAGTGCAGGACAAAACTATGGCTACACCTTC. Translated, it gives CSAGQNYGYTF.

This chain links TRBV19 with TRBJ1-1; 10 nucleotides align to TRBD1. CDR1 is LNHDA and CDR2 is SQIVND in the germline V gene (reference sequence). The CDR3 totals 14 residues. The trim removed 7 bases at V and 5 bases at J, leaving 7 bases unmatched. The CDR3 DNA reads TGTGCCAGTACCCCGACAGGGGGCGGAACTGAAGCTTTCTTT. It encodes CASTPTGGGTEAFF.

The chain has TRBV6-6 and TRBJ1-2; D is perhaps TRBD1 (5 bases). In germline, CDR1 is MNHNY, CDR2 SVGAGI (reference sequence). V gave up 5 bases and J gave up 7 bases, with 14 bases separating them. The CDR3 runs 13 residues. This CDR3 reads CASSPGGVAGYTF. The CDR3 DNA reads as TGTGCCAGCAGTCCAGGAGGGGTGGCTGGCTACACCTTC.

V and J are TRBV9 and TRBJ2-1; 9 nucleotides agree with TRBD2. The ends lost 0 bases at V and 7 bases at J; junction bases unmatched: 5. The CDR3 runs to 15 residues. The germline V gene has CDR1 SGDLS and CDR2 YYNGEE. CDR3 region: CASSVAGAGGNEQFF. Here the CDR3 DNA reads TGTGCCAGCAGCGTAGCTGGAGCGGGAGGTAATGAGCAGTTCTTC.

The rearrangement uses TRBV4-1 and TRBJ2-6; D is perhaps TRBD1 (5 bases). The V gene's germline CDR1 is MGHRA and CDR2 YSYEKL. The CDR3 runs to 18 residues. Trimming left V 1 base short and J 3 bases short, with 16 bases between. CDR3 amino acids: CASSQGTARAFGANVLTF. For the CDR3, the DNA is TGCGCCAGCAGCCAAGGAACTGCCAGGGCTTTTGGGGCCAACGTCCTGACTTTC.

This chain joins TRBV25-1 and TRBJ2-7, with TRBD1 matching 7 bases. The J segment lost 2 bases and the V segment lost 3 bases, leaving 4 bases of the junction unmatched. CDR1 is MGHDK, CDR2 SYGVNS, per germline. The CDR3 has 14 amino acids. CDR3 sequence reads: CASSDLGQTYEQYF. As DNA, the CDR3 is TGTGCCAGCAGTGATTTGGGACAGACCTACGAGCAGTACTTC.

V is TRBV27 and J is TRBJ1-1; TRBD1 might be the D (6 bases). V was pared by 6 bases and J by 0 bases, with 14 bases between. CDR1 and CDR2 (germline): MNHEY, SMNVEV (reference sequence). This CDR3 contains 15 residues. The CDR3 nucleotides are TGTGCCAGCAGAGCCCCGGGACACTTGAACACTGAAGCTTTCTTT. This sequence encodes CASRAPGHLNTEAFF.

The sample holds one count of this clone. A much larger clonotype is one base distant, so this may be a read error. Other DNA sequences of this sample code for an identical CDR3. The rearrangement uses TRBV7-9 and TRBJ2-7; TRBD2 aligns across 11 bases. CDR1 is SEHNR and CDR2 is FQNEAQ in the germline V gene (reference sequence). This CDR3 contains 15 residues. V was pared by 4 bases and J by 2 bases, with 4 bases of the junction left unmatched. CDR3 DNA: TGTGCCAGCAGCTATACTAGCGGGAGCCCCTACGAGCAGTACTTC. Translation: CASSYTSGSPYEQYF.

This chain uses TRBV4-1 with TRBJ1-1; 8 bases are a match to TRBD1. This CDR3 region has 13 residues. Germline CDR1 reads MGHRA; CDR2 reads YSYEKL. Trimming removed 6 bases from V and 6 bases from J; junction bases left unmatched: 6. The CDR3 region has the DNA TGCGCCAGCAGACTCCAGGGGGCCCCTGAAGCTTTCTTT. Translated, it gives CASRLQGAPEAFF.

The V call is TRBV6-5, the J call TRBJ2-2, with 7 bases aligning to TRBD2. Germline-derived CDR1 and CDR2 are MNHEY and SVGAGI. The CDR3 extends over 14 amino acids. The V segment lost 6 bases and the J segment 0 bases; nucleotides outside the gene matches: 1. The CDR3 loop is CASRSGANTGELFF. The CDR3 nucleotides are TGTGCCAGCAGGAGCGGGGCGAACACCGGGGAGCTGTTTTTT.

The CDR3 spells CASSQGITSGGEQYF. DNA for the CDR3: TGTGCCAGCAGCCAAGGAATCACTAGCGGGGGCGAGCAGTACTTC. The chain combines TRBV3-1 (or the pseudogene TRBV3-2) with TRBJ2-7, with TRBD2 identical over 11 bases. Germline trimming cut 1 base from V and 6 bases from J; bases unmatched to any gene: 5. Per germline, CDR1 LGHDT and CDR2 YNNKEL (reference sequence). The CDR3 spans 15 residues.

The chain employs TRBV5-1 and TRBJ1-5, with 9 bases fitting TRBD1. The CDR3 totals 14 residues. The ends lost 5 bases at V and 9 bases at J; junction bases unmatched: 9. Germline CDR1 reads SGHRS; CDR2 reads YFSETQ. CDR3 in amino acids: CASRAGTGRSPQHF. The CDR3 nucleotides are TGCGCCAGCAGGGCCGGGACAGGGAGATCGCCCCAGCATTTT.

The J gene is TRBJ2-3, the V gene TRBV11-3, with 7 bases aligning to TRBD1. The CDR3 is made up of 15 amino acids. CDR1 is SGHNT, CDR2 YENEEA, per germline. With V trimmed by 3 bases and J by 0 bases, 3 bases remained unmatched. The CDR3 DNA reads TGTGCCAGCAGCTTGGGACAGTTTAGCACAGATACGCAGTATTTT. This translates into CASSLGQFSTDTQYF.

This sequence joins TRBV16 and TRBJ1-3, with D possibly matching TRBD1 (6 bases). CDR1 and CDR2 from the germline V gene are KGHSY and FQNENV. This CDR3 is built from 13 residues. With 4 bases removed from V and 9 bases from J, the gap between germline ends came to 13 bases. In nucleotides, the CDR3 is TGTGCCAGCAGCCGACAGGTTGAAGTCACCATATATTTT. It translates to CASSRQVEVTIYF. The whole variable domain, remainder taken from reference TRBV16 and TRBJ1-3, is GEEVAQTPKHLVRGEGQKAKLYCAPIKGHSYVFWYQQVLKNEFKFLISFQNENVFDETGMPKERFSAKCLPNSPCSLEIQATKLEDSAVYFCASSRQVEVTIYFGEGSWLTVV.

The rearrangement joins TRBV7-8 to TRBJ2-2, with TRBD2 matching 9 bases. Germline V gene data show CDR1 as SGHVS and CDR2 as FQNEAQ. V shed 6 bases, J shed 6 bases, and the junction held 14 bases outside the gene matches. This CDR3 contains 17 residues. CDR3 coding DNA: TGTGCCAGCAGGGGCGGTAGCGGGAGTCTCCGCGCCGGGGAGCTGTTTTTT. This codes for CASRGGSGSLRAGELFF. The full variable domain, with the rest looked up from reference TRBV7-8 and TRBJ2-2, is GAGVSQSPRYKVAKRGQDVALRCDPISGHVSLFWYQQALGQGPEFLTYFQNEAQLDKSGLPSDRFFAERPEGSVSTLKIQRTQQEDSAVYLCASRGGSGSLRAGELFFGEGSRLTVL.

The chain carries TRBV11-2 and TRBJ2-2; tentative D call: TRBD2 (6 bases). Germline V CDR1 and CDR2: SGHAT, FQNNGV. Trimming removed 3 bases from V and 1 base from J, with 12 bases in between. The CDR3 has 16 amino acids. The CDR3 bases are TGTGCCAGCAGCTTTAGGTTGGGGGGGAACACCGGGGAGCTGTTTTTT. Its protein is CASSFRLGGNTGELFF.

The chain is built from TRBV27 and TRBJ2-2, with TRBD2 identical over 9 bases. CDR1 MNHEY and CDR2 SMNVEV come from the germline V gene (reference sequence). CDR3 length equals 16 residues. Unmatched junction bases numbered 6, after V lost 4 bases and J lost 3 bases. The DNA for the CDR3 is TGTGCCAGCAGTTCCTTAGCGGGAGCGTACACCGGGGAGCTGTTTTTT. Its translation is CASSSLAGAYTGELFF.